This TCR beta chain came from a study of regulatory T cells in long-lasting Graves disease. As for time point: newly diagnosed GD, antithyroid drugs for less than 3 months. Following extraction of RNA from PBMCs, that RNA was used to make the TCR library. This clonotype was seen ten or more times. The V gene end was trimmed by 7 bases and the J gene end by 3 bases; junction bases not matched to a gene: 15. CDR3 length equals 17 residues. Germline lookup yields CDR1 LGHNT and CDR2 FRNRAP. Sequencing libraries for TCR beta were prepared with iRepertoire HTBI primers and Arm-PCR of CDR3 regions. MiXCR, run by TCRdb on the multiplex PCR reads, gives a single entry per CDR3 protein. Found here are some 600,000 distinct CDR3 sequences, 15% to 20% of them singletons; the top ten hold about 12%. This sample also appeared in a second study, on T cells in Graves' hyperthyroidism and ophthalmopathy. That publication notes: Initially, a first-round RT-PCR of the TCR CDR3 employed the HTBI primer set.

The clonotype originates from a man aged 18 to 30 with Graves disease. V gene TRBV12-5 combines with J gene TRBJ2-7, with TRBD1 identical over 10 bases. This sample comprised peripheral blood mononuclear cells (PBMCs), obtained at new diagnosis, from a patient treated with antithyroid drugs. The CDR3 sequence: CASANPPVTGGFYEQYF. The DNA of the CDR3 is TGTGCTAGTGCCAATCCACCCGTGACAGGGGGCTTCTACGAGCAGTACTTC.